The rows below give T cell receptor beta chains drawn from one sample of a study of T-cell reconstitution after alpha-beta-depleted transplantation in children. TCRdb itself ran the PCR reads through MiXCR, one entry per CDR3 protein. In the table there are about 640,000 distinct CDR3 sequences, approximately 16% of which are singletons. The sample in question was PBMCs from the stem cell graft donor, obtained from the stem cell graft. These receptors all come from a human donor who donated a stem cell graft to a child with acute myeloid leukemia. Both conserved end residues are part of each CDR3. A D gene is named only where the DNA matches it firmly. Size is omitted from some rows. Given values are once, few, many or a class for expanded clones.

CDR3 DNA,CDR3 protein,V gene,clone size,J gene,D gene
TGCAGTGCTAGAGTTCGGGTCGGGACAGATACGCAGTATTTT,CSARVRVGTDTQYF,TRBV20-1,NA,TRBJ2-3,NA
TGTGCCAGCAGCCAAGGGCCGGGGAGTAGCAATCAGCCCCAGCATTTT,CASSQGPGSSNQPQHF,TRBV4-2,NA,TRBJ1-5,NA
TGTGCCTCCCTCGCAGGCGCAGATACGCAGTATTTT,CASLAGADTQYF,TRBV6-2/TRBV6-3,NA,TRBJ2-3,NA
TGTGCCAGCAGCGCCGGCGGGACATCCATTAGGACAGATACGCAGTATTTT,CASSAGGTSIRTDTQYF,TRBV6-1,NA,TRBJ2-3,NA
TGTGCCAGCAAGGGTAGGAGCAATCAGCCCCAGCATTTT,CASKGRSNQPQHF,TRBV6-2/TRBV6-3,NA,TRBJ1-5,NA
TGCAGCGTTGATGTCGGGTCCACAGATACGCAGTATTTT,CSVDVGSTDTQYF,TRBV29-1,many,TRBJ2-3,NA
TGTGCCAGCAGTTTAGGGCGGTTTTGGGACGGCGCTAACTATGGCTACACCTTC,CASSLGRFWDGANYGYTF,TRBV12-3/TRBV12-4,few,TRBJ1-2,NA
TGTGCCAGCAGTCTTCCAGGGGGAGGAGGGGAGCTGTTTTTT,CASSLPGGGGELFF,TRBV25-1,few,TRBJ2-2,NA
TGCGCCAGCAGCTTCGGGAGAGGCTATGGCTACACCTTC,CASSFGRGYGYTF,TRBV5-1,many,TRBJ1-2,NA
TGCAGTGCCAGGGCAGGGGGCGGTAGGAACACTGAAGCTTTCTTT,CSARAGGGRNTEAFF,TRBV20-1,many,TRBJ1-1,TRBD1
TGCAGTGCGGGCCGCCGCGGACAAGGTGGCTACACCTTC,CSAGRRGQGGYTF,TRBV20-1,many,TRBJ1-2,NA
TGTGCCACCAGTCCGTCGGGGGGCGAGCAGTACTTC,CATSPSGGEQYF,TRBV24-1,NA,TRBJ2-7,TRBD2
TGTGCCAGCAGTTCAGCTAATAACTATGGCTACACCTTC,CASSSANNYGYTF,TRBV12-3/TRBV12-4,NA,TRBJ1-2,NA
TGTGCCAGCAGCTACAACAGGGGCGGAGATACGCAGTATTTT,CASSYNRGGDTQYF,TRBV7-2,many,TRBJ2-3,TRBD1
TGTGCCAGCAGCGTAGTGGAGGGTTCGTATGGCTACACCTTC,CASSVVEGSYGYTF,TRBV9,many,TRBJ1-2,NA
TGCAGTGCTAGAGGACCTTTTGGGATCGGAGAGACCCAGTACTTC,CSARGPFGIGETQYF,TRBV20-1,many,TRBJ2-5,NA
TGCAGTGCTGGACAGCGCTCCAATTCACCCCTCCACTTT,CSAGQRSNSPLHF,TRBV20-1,few,TRBJ1-6,NA
TGCAGTGCTAGAGTTAGAGAAAAACTGTTTTTT,CSARVREKLFF,TRBV20-1,many,TRBJ1-4,NA
TGTGCCAGCAGTTTACTACTTGGGGATGGCGAGCAGTACTTC,CASSLLLGDGEQYF,TRBV27,few,TRBJ2-7,NA
TGTGCCAGCAGTTTCACGGACACCAATGAGCAGTTCTTC,CASSFTDTNEQFF,TRBV12-3/TRBV12-4,NA,TRBJ2-1,NA
TGCAGTGCTAGTCAAGCGGGGGGGCCGAATACGCAGTATTTT,CSASQAGGPNTQYF,TRBV20-1,few,TRBJ2-3,TRBD2
TGTGCCACCAGCACCGGGACAGCCTCCTACAATGAGCAGTTCTTC,CATSTGTASYNEQFF,TRBV15,many,TRBJ2-1,TRBD1
TGTGCCAGCAGCTTATTTCAGGGAGGGAAGGACTATGGCTACACCTTC,CASSLFQGGKDYGYTF,TRBV7-2,many,TRBJ1-2,NA
TGTGCCAGCAGAAATAGCGGGGTGGAGACCCAGTACTTC,CASRNSGVETQYF,TRBV7-2,few,TRBJ2-5,TRBD2
TGTGCCAGCAGCTTAAGCAGGACACCGAATTCACCCCTCCACTTT,CASSLSRTPNSPLHF,TRBV7-3,NA,TRBJ1-6,NA
TGCAGTGCTAGACCCGGGGGGTATAATGAGCAGTTCTTC,CSARPGGYNEQFF,TRBV20-1,many,TRBJ2-1,TRBD2
TGCAGTGCTAGAGAAACGCCTACAGGGGATGGCTATGGCTACACCTTC,CSARETPTGDGYGYTF,TRBV20-1,many,TRBJ1-2,TRBD1
TGTGCCAGCAGCTTGATAGCGGGGGCAGCCAAAAACATTCAGTACTTC,CASSLIAGAAKNIQYF,TRBV5-5,many,TRBJ2-4,TRBD2
TGCAGCGTTTCGCGACTTTTAACCCGGGACAGGGTGCATGGCTACACCTTC,CSVSRLLTRDRVHGYTF,TRBV29-1,many,TRBJ1-2,TRBD1
TGCAGTACAGGGGGACCAGAAAAACTGTTTTTT,CSTGGPEKLFF,TRBV20-1,many,TRBJ1-4,TRBD1
TGTGCCAGCAGTTACTCTCGGCAGATTAATTCACCCCTCCACTTT,CASSYSRQINSPLHF,TRBV6-5,many,TRBJ1-6,NA
TGTGCCAGCAGCCATCGCCGACAGGGGGACGATGGCTACACCTTC,CASSHRRQGDDGYTF,TRBV7-9,NA,TRBJ1-2,TRBD1
TGTGCCACCAGTGCCGACAACACAGATACGCAGTATTTT,CATSADNTDTQYF,TRBV24-1,many,TRBJ2-3,NA
TGTGCCAGCAGCTTAGGACTAGCGGGGGAAGAGACCCAGTACTTC,CASSLGLAGEETQYF,TRBV13,many,TRBJ2-5,TRBD2
TGCAGCGTTGAGGGGGGTGAGGACTACGAGCAGTACTTC,CSVEGGEDYEQYF,TRBV29-1,many,TRBJ2-7,NA
TGCGCCAGCAGCTTGAGAGGGGCGCAGAACACAGATACGCAGTATTTT,CASSLRGAQNTDTQYF,TRBV5-1,NA,TRBJ2-3,NA
TGCGCCAGCACCCCCGGCGGGGGCAAGGCCTACGAGCAGTACTTC,CASTPGGGKAYEQYF,TRBV5-1,few,TRBJ2-7,NA
TGTGCCAGCAGTTTTATGGGAGAGACCCAGTACTTC,CASSFMGETQYF,TRBV12-3/TRBV12-4,NA,TRBJ2-5,NA
TGTGCCAGCACTTGGGGTTACGGGGAGCTGTTTTTT,CASTWGYGELFF,TRBV25-1,many,TRBJ2-2,NA
TGTGCCAGCAGTCCACCCCCTCCGGGCACTGAAGCTTTCTTT,CASSPPPPGTEAFF,TRBV27,few,TRBJ1-1,NA
TGTGCCAGCCGCCCTGTCGGCCGAGACAGGGGTTTGATGGGTCAGCCCCAGCATTTT,CASRPVGRDRGLMGQPQHF,TRBV25-1,NA,TRBJ1-5,TRBD1
TGCGCCAGCAGCTTGCCAGCGGGGAAGGGAAACACCGGGGAGCTGTTTTTT,CASSLPAGKGNTGELFF,TRBV5-1,NA,TRBJ2-2,TRBD2